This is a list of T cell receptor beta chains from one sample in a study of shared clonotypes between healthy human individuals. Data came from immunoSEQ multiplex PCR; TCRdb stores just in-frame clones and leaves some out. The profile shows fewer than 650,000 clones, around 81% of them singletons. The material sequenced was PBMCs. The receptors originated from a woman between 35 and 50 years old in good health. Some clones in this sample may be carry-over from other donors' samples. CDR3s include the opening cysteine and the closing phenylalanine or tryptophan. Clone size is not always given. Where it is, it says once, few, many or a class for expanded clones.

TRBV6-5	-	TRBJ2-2	CASSYSGPRSGELFF
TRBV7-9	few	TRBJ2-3	CASSHKRQISTDTQYF
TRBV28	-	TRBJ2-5	CASSLRRSGGQETQYF
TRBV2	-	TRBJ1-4	CASEWQPPPNEKLFF
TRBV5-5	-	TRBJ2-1	CASSFLGGSYNEQFF
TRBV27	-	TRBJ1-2	CASSLSSLSPYGYTF
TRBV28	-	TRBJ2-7	CASSLGPAYEQYF
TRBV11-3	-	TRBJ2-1	CASSLADASYNEQFF
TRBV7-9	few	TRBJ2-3	CASSLVQGAITDTQYF
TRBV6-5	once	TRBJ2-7	CASSYVETGYEQYF
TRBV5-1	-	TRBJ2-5	CASSFTSGSDETQYF
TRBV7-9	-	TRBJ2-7	CASRPRTGENEQYF
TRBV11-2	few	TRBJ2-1	CASSLVIPNEQFF
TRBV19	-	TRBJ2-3	CASSLTGTDTQYF